These 5 T cell receptor beta chains were sequenced from one sample in a study of blood T cell repertoires in COVID-19 (TCRdb year 2020). Library preparation employed the immunoSEQ multiplex PCR assay. As stored in TCRdb, this immuneACCESS dataset retains in-frame rearrangements with V and J assigned. A fraction of the clones does not appear; measured against another copy, unresolved V genes explain less than half of the discrepancy, and the remainder lacks a known reason. The sample table holds under 300,000 clones, of which approximately 90% were seen once. 1.9% of the sample comes from the top ten. Sequenced sample: PBMCs or T cells enriched from blood (not recorded which). These receptors originate from a woman in her late teens or twenties who had recovered from COVID-19.

The J gene is TRBJ2-1, the V gene TRBV27, with 9 bases matching TRBD2. The V and J ends lost 6 bases and 3 bases, in that order; junction bases with no gene match: 6. This CDR3 has 15 amino acids. Germline assignment: CDR1 MNHEY and CDR2 SMNVEV (reference sequence). CDR3 DNA: TGTGCCAGCAGCCCGCAGACTAGCGGCTACAATGAGCAGTTCTTC. It yields the protein CASSPQTSGYNEQFF.

The V call is TRBV11-2, the J call TRBJ1-1; 7 positions match TRBD1. Trimming cost V 6 bases and J 4 bases; bases outside gene matches: 5. CDR1 SGHAT and CDR2 FQNNGV come from the germline V gene. CDR3 size: 13 residues. CDR3 DNA sequence: TGTGCCAGCAGGATGACAGGGACCACTGAAGCTTTCTTT. Protein product: CASRMTGTTEAFF.

The rearrangement uses TRBV18 and TRBJ1-2; D call uncertain. Germline CDR1 and CDR2: KGHSH and LQKENI. Trimming removed 6 bases at V and 5 bases at J, with 13 bases between. The length of the CDR3 is 13 residues. The CDR3 bases are TGTGCCAGCTCCGACTCGACGGGGTATGGCTACACCTTC. Protein sequence: CASSDSTGYGYTF.

V gene TRBV10-3 combines with J gene TRBJ1-2, with TRBD1 matching over 7 bases. The CDR3 runs 14 residues. Germline CDR1 and CDR2: ENHRY and SYGVKD. V lost 0 bases, J lost 4 bases, and 2 bases stayed unmatched. The CDR3 nucleotides are TGTGCCATCAGTGAGTCCCCAGGGGGCTATGGCTACACCTTC. Residues: CAISESPGGYGYTF.

V gene TRBV28 combines with J gene TRBJ1-2; 8 positions match TRBD1. The CDR3 length is 13 residues. V gave up 7 bases and J gave up 4 bases; unmatched junction bases: 5. From germline, CDR1 is MDHEN and CDR2 SYDVKM. The chain's CDR3 is CASTAGTGYGYTF. The CDR3 coding sequence is TGTGCCAGCACTGCCGGGACAGGCTATGGCTACACCTTC.